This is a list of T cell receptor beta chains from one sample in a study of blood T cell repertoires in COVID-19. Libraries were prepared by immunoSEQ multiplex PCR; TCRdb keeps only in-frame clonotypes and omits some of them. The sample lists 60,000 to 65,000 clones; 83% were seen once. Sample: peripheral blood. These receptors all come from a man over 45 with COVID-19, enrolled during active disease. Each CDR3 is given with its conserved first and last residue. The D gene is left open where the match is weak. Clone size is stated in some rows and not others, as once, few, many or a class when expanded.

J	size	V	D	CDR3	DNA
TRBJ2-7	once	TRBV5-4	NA	CASSLVGDSYEQYF	TGTGCCAGCAGCTTGGTCGGGGACTCCTACGAGCAGTACTTC
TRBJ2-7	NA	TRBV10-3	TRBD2	CAASGTSGYEQYF	TGTGCCGCATCCGGGACTAGCGGCTACGAGCAGTACTTC
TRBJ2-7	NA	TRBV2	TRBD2	CASSETSGRPSYEQYF	TGTGCCAGCAGTGAGACTAGCGGGCGGCCCTCCTACGAGCAGTACTTC
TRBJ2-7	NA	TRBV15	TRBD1	CATSRAPGQGFDEQYF	TGTGCCACCAGCAGAGCCCCGGGACAGGGATTCGACGAGCAGTACTTC
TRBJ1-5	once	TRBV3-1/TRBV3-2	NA	CASSPMGGNQPQHF	TGTGCCAGCAGCCCCATGGGAGGCAATCAGCCCCAGCATTTT
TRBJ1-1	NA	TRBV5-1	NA	CASSLQGPNTEAFF	TGCGCCAGCAGCTTGCAGGGGCCGAACACTGAAGCTTTCTTT
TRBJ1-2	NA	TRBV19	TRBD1	CASGGQGDGYTF	TGTGCCAGTGGGGGACAGGGAGATGGCTACACCTTC
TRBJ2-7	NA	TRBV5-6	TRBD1	CASSFRGTGVYEQYF	TGTGCCAGCAGCTTTCGCGGGACAGGTGTCTACGAGCAGTACTTC
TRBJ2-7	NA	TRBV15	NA	CATSRMAGSSYEQYF	TGTGCCACCAGCAGGATGGCCGGGTCTTCCTACGAGCAGTACTTC
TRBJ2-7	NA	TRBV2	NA	CASSAGRTPYGEQYF	TGTGCCAGCAGTGCCGGGAGAACCCCTTACGGCGAGCAGTACTTC
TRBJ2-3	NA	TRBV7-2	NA	CASSSSTDTQYF	TGTGCCAGCAGCTCGAGCACAGATACGCAGTATTTT
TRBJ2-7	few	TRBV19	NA	CASSLHSGSSYEQYF	TGTGCCAGTAGCCTTCATTCTGGGAGCTCCTACGAGCAGTACTTC
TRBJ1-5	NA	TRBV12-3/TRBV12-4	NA	CASRVQGNQPQHF	TGTGCCAGCAGAGTTCAGGGAAATCAGCCCCAGCATTTT
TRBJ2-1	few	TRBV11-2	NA	CASSHLGPGDNEQFF	TGTGCCAGCAGCCACCTCGGCCCCGGAGACAATGAGCAGTTCTTC
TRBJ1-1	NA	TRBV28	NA	CASSTLTQGHRTEAFF	TGTGCCAGCAGTACATTAACCCAGGGGCATCGGACTGAAGCTTTCTTT
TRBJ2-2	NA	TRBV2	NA	CASSSRLAEGTGELFF	TGTGCCAGCAGTTCCCGACTGGCTGAGGGCACCGGGGAGCTGTTTTTT
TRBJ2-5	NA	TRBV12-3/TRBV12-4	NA	CASSFVRGETQYF	TGTGCCAGCAGTTTTGTAAGGGGAGAGACCCAGTACTTC
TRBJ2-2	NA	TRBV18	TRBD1	CASSPVSPGTDFTGELFF	TGTGCCAGCTCACCAGTATCTCCGGGGACAGACTTCACCGGGGAGCTGTTTTTT
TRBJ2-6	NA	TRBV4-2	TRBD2	CASSQDRGLHSGANVLTF	TGTGCCAGCAGCCAAGATAGGGGACTACACTCTGGGGCCAACGTCCTGACTTTC
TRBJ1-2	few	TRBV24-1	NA	CATSDFNGYTF	TGTGCCACCAGTGATTTCAATGGCTACACCTTC
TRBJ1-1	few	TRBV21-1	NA	CASRVFTRNTEAFF	TGTGCCAGCAGAGTTTTCACTAGAAACACTGAAGCTTTCTTT
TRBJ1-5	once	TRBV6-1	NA	CAGGGQPSNQPQHF	TGTGCCGGGGGGGGTCAGCCTAGCAATCAGCCCCAGCATTTT
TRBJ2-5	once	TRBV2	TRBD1	CASSGDRGVGETQYF	TGTGCCAGCAGTGGGGACAGGGGGGTTGGGGAGACCCAGTACTTC
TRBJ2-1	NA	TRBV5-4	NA	CASSAGRDLSYNEQFF	TGTGCCAGCAGCGCGGGGAGAGACCTCAGCTACAATGAGCAGTTCTTC
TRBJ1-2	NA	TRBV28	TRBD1	CASRALWADRRVTYGYTF	TGTGCCAGCAGGGCACTGTGGGCGGACAGGCGGGTGACCTATGGCTACACCTTC